This T cell receptor beta chain was sequenced during a study of persistence of HIV-infected CD4 T cells. Study-level information: Blood samples, up to about 200 mL, came from multiple time points, except two leukapheresis donors sampled once.

For this clone: Antigen unknown.

Cells were stimulated with overlapping HIV-1 Gag 15-mer peptides. Sorting selected CD4+ T cells upregulating both CD40 ligand and CD69. Donors were HIV-1-infected adults who began suppressive ART during chronic infection. Donors had CD4+ T cell counts above 400 cells/uL and were CMV-seropositive. This was the immunoSEQ version 4 assay in survey mode. Generated by immunoSEQ multiplex PCR, the TCRdb table keeps only in-frame clones and is missing some. The sample includes roughly 20,000 clones, about 60% of them seen just once. The CDR3 contains 15 residues. V dropped 6 bases and J dropped 2 bases, with 13 bases sitting between them. Germline CDR1 MNHEY, CDR2 SVGAGI. Findings of the study overall: CMV- and Gag-responding cells had lower TCRbeta richness than CD3/CD28-responding cells.

The V gene is TRBV6-5, the J gene TRBJ2-2; tentatively, D is TRBD1 (6 bases). Sequenced here: CD4+ T cells sorted from PBMCs after roughly 18-hour stimulation, sampled from a patient who received antiretroviral therapy. This receptor was obtained from an adult woman with HIV who was CMV-seropositive. The CDR3: CASSSGQFNTGELFF. The CDR3 nucleotides read TGTGCCAGCAGCTCCGGACAGTTTAACACCGGGGAGCTGTTTTTT.